This T cell receptor beta chain was captured by sequencing in a study of beta chain features in type 1 diabetes. Regarding the study as a whole: Any HLA type influence on TCRB rearrangement was left unresolved here. Shorter TCRB CDR3s, moderately but significantly so, were found in Type 1 diabetes patients in all four CD4+ subsets.

The isolated RNA, all of it, was reverse transcribed, so expressed TCRB transcripts were what got sequenced. Profiled with immunoSEQ multiplex PCR; TCRdb holds only in-frame clones, not every one. This table has hundreds of thousands of clones, around 8.5% appearing once. As concerns this clone: Its antigen is still unknown.

Trimming at V came to 0 bases and at J to 5 bases, leaving 1 base not matched to a gene. The germline V gene encodes CDR1 SGDLS and CDR2 YYNGEE. The CDR3 is 14 amino acids. The sequence came from a man aged 30 to 39 with type 1 diabetes. V is TRBV9 and J is TRBJ2-2; 7 bases line up with TRBD1. The sample consisted of central memory CD4+ T cells from blood. For the CDR3, the DNA is TGTGCCAGCAGCGTAGGACAGGGAACCGGGGAGCTGTTTTTT. It codes for CASSVGQGTGELFF.